This entry lists 21 T cell receptor beta chains sequenced from one sample in a study of blood T cell repertoires in COVID-19. The data were produced by immunoSEQ multiplex PCR, yet TCRdb's version contains in-frame clones alone and is incomplete. This table has roughly 250,000 clones, about 88% appearing once. The specimen sequenced was PBMCs or T cells enriched from blood (not recorded which). These TCRs come from a woman between 45 and 65 years old who had recovered from COVID-19.

Regarding this clone: The junction does not match germline at one end; this may be a read error. The chain couples TRBV28 to TRBJ1-1; D perhaps matches TRBD1 (5 bases). The CDR3 extends over 13 amino acids. Germline V lookup: CDR1 MDHEN, CDR2 SYDVKM. CDR3 nucleotide sequence: TGTGCCAGCAGTTTCGGGGGGAACACTGAAACTTTCTTT. Translation gives CASSFGGNTETFF.

V and J are TRBV11-2 and TRBJ1-2; a possible D gene is TRBD1 (5 bases). Trimming took off 7 bases at V and 4 bases at J, with 10 bases between the two ends. The CDR3 length is 12 residues. Germline CDR1 is SGHAT and CDR2 is FQNNGV. For the CDR3, the DNA is TGTGCCAGCACAACCCAGGGCTATGGCTACACCTTC. Its protein is CASTTQGYGYTF.

The chain has TRBV7-8 and TRBJ2-7, with D possibly TRBD1 on 6 matching bases. The CDR3 has 15 amino acids. The germline V and J ends were trimmed by 4 bases and 2 bases, with 15 bases remaining between them. Germline V gives CDR1 SGHVS, CDR2 FQNEAQ. CDR3 sequence reads: CASSYRVGTTYEQYF. The CDR3 DNA reads TGTGCCAGCAGCTACCGGGTCGGGACAACCTACGAGCAGTACTTC.

The chain is built from TRBV28 and TRBJ1-6; D is unclear. Germline V gene lookup returns CDR1 MDHEN and CDR2 SYDVKM. V was pared by 6 bases and J by 7 bases, with 16 bases between. The CDR3 is 15 amino acids. Written as DNA, the CDR3 is TGTGCCAGCAGCCTTGACATATCCGACAATTCACCCCTCCACTTT. Translation: CASSLDISDNSPLHF.

This chain uses TRBV9 with TRBJ2-7; 12 positions match TRBD2. This CDR3 region has 15 residues. After removal of 3 bases from V and 0 bases from J, the junction contained 1 base not matched to a gene. The germline CDR1 and CDR2 sequences are SGDLS and YYNGEE. The CDR3 bases are TGTGCCAGCAGCGAGACTAGCGGGAGCTCCTACGAGCAGTACTTC. This translates into CASSETSGSSYEQYF.

The chain combines TRBV7-6 with TRBJ1-2; no clear D gene. Trimming took off 5 bases at V and 8 bases at J, with 15 bases between the two ends. Germline CDR1 SGHVS, CDR2 FNYEAQ. The CDR3 is made up of 13 amino acids. CDR3 DNA: TGTGCCAGCAGCCTCGAGTCGGGTTGGGGCTACACCTTC. This gives the protein CASSLESGWGYTF.

The gene calls are TRBV2 and TRBJ1-5, with D hard to call. CDR1 is SNHLY and CDR2 is FYNNEI in the germline V gene. CDR3 length: 12 amino acids. Trimming took off 4 bases at V and 8 bases at J, with 9 bases between the two ends. The CDR3 protein is CASSGGFEPQHF. CDR3 nucleotides: TGTGCCAGCAGTGGCGGGTTCGAGCCCCAGCATTTT.

The chain recombines TRBV27 with TRBJ1-5; TRBD1 aligns across 7 bases. Trimming removed 6 bases from V and 7 bases from J; junction bases left unmatched: 9. Germline V CDR1 and CDR2: MNHEY, SMNVEV (reference sequence). There are 14 residues in the CDR3. CDR3 loop: CASRKQGTGQPQHF. The CDR3 DNA sequence: TGTGCCAGCAGGAAACAGGGGACGGGCCAGCCCCAGCATTTT.

This chain connects TRBV28 to TRBJ1-2; a weak D match, TRBD1 (6 bases). Trimming took off 6 bases at V and 2 bases at J, with 16 bases between the two ends. CDR1 is MDHEN and CDR2 is SYDVKM in the germline V gene. The CDR3 consists of 15 residues. The CDR3 region has the DNA TGTGCCAGCAGCTCCCATCTTGGACAGAACTATGGCTACACCTTC. As protein: CASSSHLGQNYGYTF.

This chain joins TRBV30 and TRBJ1-1, with 9 bases identical to TRBD1. The CDR3 has 16 residues. Germline V CDR1 and CDR2: GTSNPN, SVGIG (reference sequence). Trimming at V came to 6 bases and at J to 5 bases, leaving 16 bases not matched to a gene. Here the CDR3 reads CACCFLQTGGSTEAFF. For the CDR3, the DNA is TGTGCCTGTTGCTTCCTTCAGACAGGGGGATCGACTGAAGCTTTCTTT.

This clone was counted once. The chain links TRBV6-4 to TRBJ2-1; 8 bases are shared with TRBD2. The CDR3 has 15 amino acids. Germline V gene lookup returns CDR1 MRHNA and CDR2 SNTAGT. V gave up 6 bases and J gave up 6 bases; unmatched junction bases: 10. In nucleotides, the CDR3 is TGTGCCAGCAGCGTTACTAGCGGAGACCCCAATGAGCAGTTCTTC. The encoded protein is CASSVTSGDPNEQFF.

This CDR3 reads CASSNGLAGAVGELFF. For the CDR3, the DNA is TGTGCCAGTAGTAACGGACTAGCGGGAGCGGTCGGGGAGCTGTTTTTT. The genes are TRBV19 and TRBJ2-2, with TRBD2 identical over 13 bases. This CDR3 is 16 amino acids long. J lost 7 bases, V lost 4 bases, and 6 bases had no gene match. The germline CDR1 and CDR2 sequences are LNHDA and SQIVND (reference sequence).

V is TRBV19 and J is TRBJ1-4, with D perhaps TRBD1 (5 bases). In germline, CDR1 is LNHDA, CDR2 SQIVND (reference sequence). The CDR3 length is 14 residues. Trimming took 3 bases from V and 10 from J, leaving 15 bases between them. The CDR3 DNA follows: TGTGCCAGTAGTATCGGACATTGGGGGGGAAAACTGTTTTTT. This codes for CASSIGHWGGKLFF.

For this clone: The germline gene is not matched at one end of the junction; a read error may be the cause. This sequence joins TRBV2 and TRBJ1-6; D is uncertain. Germline CDR1 SNHLY, CDR2 FYNNEI. This CDR3 region has 12 residues. This CDR3 is CASTGLAGPLDF. The CDR3 bases are TGTGCCAGCACGGGTCTCGCGGGCCCCCTCGACTTT.

The chain couples TRBV18 to TRBJ2-2; weak D call: TRBD2 (6 bases). CDR1 is KGHSH, CDR2 LQKENI, per germline. The CDR3 length is 14 residues. Trimming removed 4 bases from V and 3 bases from J, with 9 bases in between. Here the CDR3 DNA reads TGTGCCAGCTCACTGCCGGGAGACACCGGGGAGCTGTTTTTT. Its protein product is CASSLPGDTGELFF.

This clone appeared a few times. The chain has TRBV27 and TRBJ2-7, with D possibly being TRBD2 (5 bases). CDR1 and CDR2 (germline): MNHEY, SMNVEV (reference sequence). CDR3 size: 13 residues. Deletions cut 5 bases from V and 6 bases from J, with 14 bases between. The CDR3 sequence: CASSLRRGLEQYF. The DNA for the CDR3 is TGTGCCAGCAGTCTGCGTCGAGGACTCGAGCAGTACTTC.

V and J are TRBV7-3 and TRBJ2-3; 8 positions agree with TRBD2. Per the germline V gene, CDR1 is SGHTA and CDR2 is FQGTGA. This CDR3 is 14 amino acids long. V shed 4 bases, J shed 3 bases, and the junction held 3 bases outside the gene matches. The CDR3 protein is CASSYGGETDTQYF. The CDR3 DNA reads as TGTGCCAGCAGCTACGGGGGGGAGACAGATACGCAGTATTTT.

The rearrangement links TRBV20-1 to TRBJ2-1, with TRBD2 matching 12 bases. CDR1 is DFQATT, CDR2 SNEGSKA, per germline (reference sequence). V gave up 3 bases and J gave up 1 base; unmatched junction bases: 7. CDR3 length equals 17 residues. The CDR3 protein is CSASSSGRAGSYNEQFF. The DNA of the CDR3 is TGCAGTGCTAGTTCTAGCGGGAGGGCCGGTTCCTACAATGAGCAGTTCTTC.

The CDR3 region is CASRASGGQETQYF. DNA of the CDR3: TGTGCCAGCAGAGCTAGCGGGGGCCAAGAGACCCAGTACTTC. V and J are TRBV7-9 and TRBJ2-5; 10 bases line up with TRBD2. The V gene's germline CDR1 is SEHNR and CDR2 FQNEAQ (reference sequence). The V gene end was trimmed by 6 bases and the J gene end by 1 base; junction bases not matched to a gene: 2. The CDR3 has 14 residues. The full variable domain, in which reference TRBV7-9 and TRBJ2-5 provide the parts outside the CDR3, is DTGVSQNPRHKITKRGQNVTFRCDPISEHNRLYWYRQTLGQGPEFLTYFQNEAQLEKSRLLSDRFSAERPKGSFSTLEIQRTEQGDSAMYLCASRASGGQETQYFGPGTRLLVL.

The V and J genes are TRBV4-1 and TRBJ1-5; 7 bases fit TRBD1. The germline V gene has CDR1 MGHRA and CDR2 YSYEKL. This CDR3 region has 15 residues. V dropped 3 bases and J dropped 9; count of bases not matched to a gene: 11. Written as DNA, the CDR3 is TGCGCCAGCAGCCACCTTACAAGGGGGCCTTGGCCCCAGCATTTT. Translation gives CASSHLTRGPWPQHF.

A single count supports this clone. V gene TRBV5-8 combines with J gene TRBJ1-1, with 9 positions matching TRBD1. Unmatched junction bases numbered 2, after V lost 0 bases and J lost 2 bases. CDR3 length equals 15 residues. CDR1 is SGHTS and CDR2 is YDEGEE in the germline V gene. The CDR3 here is CASSLVTGGNTEAFF. The DNA for the CDR3 is TGTGCCAGCAGCTTGGTGACAGGGGGAAACACTGAAGCTTTCTTT.